What follows are 25 T cell receptor beta chains derived from one specimen sequenced in a study of blood T cell repertoires in COVID-19. Libraries were prepared by immunoSEQ multiplex PCR; TCRdb keeps only in-frame clonotypes and omits some of them. The table lists fewer than 250,000 clones, less than 90% of them singletons. The specimen sequenced was peripheral blood. The origin of the receptors is a man aged 65 to 79 with acute or convalescent COVID-19.

The chain uses TRBV28 and TRBJ1-6, with 8 bases aligning to TRBD1. Germline CDR1 and CDR2: MDHEN and SYDVKM. The CDR3 is made up of 19 amino acids. Unmatched junction bases numbered 15, after V lost 3 bases and J lost 5 bases. This CDR3 reads CASSFINFRTGTNNSPLHF. Written as DNA, the CDR3 is TGTGCCAGCAGTTTTATTAATTTCCGGACAGGGACAAATAATTCACCCCTCCACTTT.

The chain recombines TRBV4-1 with TRBJ1-2; D is possibly TRBD1 (6 bases). V lost 3 bases, J lost 0 bases, and 11 bases lay in between. CDR1 is MGHRA and CDR2 is YSYEKL in the germline V gene. This CDR3 has 15 amino acids. Written as DNA, the CDR3 is TGCGCCAGCAGCCACCCCGGGACAACTAACTATGGCTACACCTTC. Amino acids: CASSHPGTTNYGYTF.

About this clone: Additional DNA sequences in this sample encode the identical CDR3. The chain joins TRBV5-1 to TRBJ1-5, with D tentatively TRBD1 (6 bases). Germline values: CDR1 SGHRS, CDR2 YFSETQ. This CDR3 comprises 13 residues. V lost 0 bases and J 7 bases, leaving 8 bases between the germline ends. The CDR3 reads CASSLAGDQPQHF. In nucleotides, the CDR3 is TGCGCCAGCAGCTTGGCAGGGGACCAGCCCCAGCATTTT.

The chain recombines TRBV7-9 with TRBJ2-5, with a weak D call TRBD2 (6 bases). The CDR3 contains 15 residues. CDR1 and CDR2 from the germline V gene are SEHNR and FQNEAQ (reference sequence). Trimming removed 0 bases from V and 5 bases from J, with 13 bases in between. CDR3 in amino acids: CASSLAGLPGETQYF. CDR3 bases: TGTGCCAGCAGCTTAGCGGGACTCCCGGGGGAGACCCAGTACTTC. Looking up the rest from reference TRBV7-9 and TRBJ2-5 gives the full variable domain: DTGVSQNPRHKITKRGQNVTFRCDPISEHNRLYWYRQTLGQGPEFLTYFQNEAQLEKSRLLSDRFSAERPKGSFSTLEIQRTEQGDSAMYLCASSLAGLPGETQYFGPGTRLLVL.

This chain connects TRBV11-3 to TRBJ2-2; 9 bases line up with TRBD1. CDR1 is SGHNT, CDR2 YENEEA, per germline. CDR3 length equals 14 residues. Losses at the gene ends were 4 bases for V and 6 bases for J; bases not matched to a gene: 3. Here the CDR3 DNA reads TGTGCCAGCAGCTGGGGGACAGGGCCCGGGGAGCTGTTTTTT. Translation gives CASSWGTGPGELFF.

V and J are TRBV3-1 (or the pseudogene TRBV3-2) and TRBJ1-5; 8 bases map to TRBD1. The trim removed 1 base at V and 6 bases at J, leaving 11 bases unmatched. CDR1 and CDR2 (germline): LGHDT, YNNKEL (reference sequence). The CDR3 runs 17 residues. As DNA, the CDR3 is TGTGCCAGCAGCCAAGCCGGCGGGACAGGAGGGGTTCAGCCCCAGCATTTT. Translation gives CASSQAGGTGGVQPQHF.

This sequence joins TRBV29-1 and TRBJ1-5; D remains unclear. The CDR3 is 14 residues long. V was pared by 4 bases and J by 4 bases, with 14 bases between. Germline V gene data show CDR1 as SQVTM and CDR2 as ANQGSEA. CDR3 sequence reads: CSVVSGNRNQPQHF. The CDR3 nucleotides read TGCAGCGTTGTCTCGGGGAACAGAAATCAGCCCCAGCATTTT.

The chain has TRBV24-1 and TRBJ2-7; D not certain. CDR1 is KGHDR and CDR2 is SFDVKD in the germline V gene. Trimming took 3 bases from V and 4 from J, leaving 15 bases between them. CDR3 length equals 15 residues. This CDR3 reads CATSDRLFGYYEQYF. CDR3 coding DNA: TGTGCCACCAGTGATCGACTGTTCGGGTATTACGAGCAGTACTTC.

As regards this clone: The same CDR3 is also encoded by other DNA sequences in this sample. The chain couples TRBV7-9 to TRBJ2-5; D perhaps matches TRBD2 (6 bases). Deletions cut 0 bases from V and 2 bases from J, with 7 bases between. CDR3 size: 14 residues. Germline values: CDR1 SEHNR, CDR2 FQNEAQ (reference sequence). CDR3 coding DNA: TGTGCCAGCAGCTTAGCGGGAGGTCAAGAGACCCAGTACTTC. Its translation: CASSLAGGQETQYF.

This clone was observed many times. The chain has TRBV2 and TRBJ1-2; TRBD1 matches 7 bases. CDR3 size: 12 residues. Germline CDR1 and CDR2: SNHLY and FYNNEI. The V segment lost 5 bases and the J segment 8 bases; nucleotides outside the gene matches: 5. CDR3 sequence reads: CASSRGTVGYTF. The CDR3 DNA reads as TGTGCCAGCAGTCGCGGGACAGTCGGCTACACCTTC.

The genes are TRBV7-2 and TRBJ1-2; TRBD1 matches 11 bases. The CDR3 contains 15 residues. Germline CDR1 and CDR2: SGHTA and FQGNSA. Trimming removed 5 bases from V and 3 bases from J; junction bases left unmatched: 5. The CDR3 DNA follows: TGTGCCAGCAGCCCGAGGACAGGGGGCTACTATGGCTACACCTTC. Translating gives CASSPRTGGYYGYTF.

This clone came up a few times. V gene TRBV4-2 combines with J gene TRBJ2-7, with a possible D match to TRBD2 (5 bases). Germline CDR1 reads LGHNA; CDR2 reads YNFKEQ. This CDR3 comprises 15 residues. Trimming removed 0 bases at V and 4 bases at J, with 13 bases between. CDR3 bases: TGTGCCAGCAGCCAAGATTTCGGGGTCTCATACGAGCAGTACTTC. This codes for CASSQDFGVSYEQYF.

This clone was observed many times. The J gene is TRBJ1-1, the V gene TRBV5-8; tentatively, D is TRBD1 (6 bases). The V gene lost 2 bases and the J gene lost 2 bases, with 16 bases spanning the gap. The CDR3 extends over 16 amino acids. CDR1 and CDR2 from the germline V gene are SGHTS and YDEGEE. CDR3 DNA: TGTGCCAGCAGCTTAAGGACAGCGCCGTATAACACTGAAGCTTTCTTT. Translating gives CASSLRTAPYNTEAFF.

The rearrangement joins TRBV5-4 to TRBJ2-7; perhaps TRBD1 as D (5 bases). There are 14 residues in the CDR3. Germline V gene data show CDR1 as SGHNT and CDR2 as YYREEE (reference sequence). The V end lost 2 bases, the J end lost 0 bases, and 9 bases lay between the germline ends. The CDR3 spells CASSFDSSSYEQYF. In DNA, the CDR3 is TGTGCCAGCAGCTTCGACAGCAGCTCCTACGAGCAGTACTTC.

The J gene is TRBJ1-5, the V gene TRBV7-2; perhaps TRBD1 as D (5 bases). The V and J ends lost 5 bases and 4 bases respectively, with 15 bases between them. The CDR3 spans 15 residues. Germline CDR1 SGHTA, CDR2 FQGNSA. DNA for the CDR3: TGTGCCAGCAGCCCACAGGCGATGGGTAATCAGCCCCAGCATTTT. Translated, it gives CASSPQAMGNQPQHF.

The chain uses TRBV7-3 and TRBJ1-1; D uncertain. The V and J ends lost 5 bases and 0 bases respectively, with 7 bases between them. The CDR3 has 13 residues. Germline lookup yields CDR1 SGHTA and CDR2 FQGTGA. CDR3 loop: CASSQQMNTEAFF. The CDR3 region has the DNA TGTGCCAGCAGCCAACAGATGAACACTGAAGCTTTCTTT.

V is TRBV3-1 (or the pseudogene TRBV3-2) and J is TRBJ2-2, with D possibly TRBD2 on 5 matching bases. The CDR3 length is 15 residues. V lost 4 bases and J 1 base, leaving 10 bases between the germline ends. Germline V gene lookup returns CDR1 LGHDT and CDR2 YNNKEL (reference sequence). The CDR3 region is CASSLRELNTGELFF. DNA of the CDR3: TGTGCCAGCAGCCTCCGGGAACTGAACACCGGGGAGCTGTTTTTT.

The DNA for the CDR3 is TGTGCCAGCAGCTTGACTCCCACTGAAGCTTTCTTT. It translates to CASSLTPTEAFF. This rearrangement joins TRBV5-8 to TRBJ1-1; D is ambiguous. This CDR3 region has 12 residues. Germline V CDR1 and CDR2: SGHTS, YDEGEE. Trimming left V 1 base short and J 4 bases short, with 5 bases between.

A few counts support this clone. The V call is TRBV3-1 (or the pseudogene TRBV3-2), the J call TRBJ2-7; 9 nucleotides align to TRBD2. V trimming: 1 base; J trimming: 3 bases; junction bases outside the gene matches: 4. The CDR3 has 15 residues. Germline values: CDR1 LGHDT, CDR2 YNNKEL (reference sequence). The CDR3 reads CASSQAGTSIYEQYF. The CDR3 nucleotides read TGTGCCAGCAGCCAAGCTGGGACTAGCATCTACGAGCAGTACTTC.

V gene TRBV7-6 combines with J gene TRBJ2-5, with 8 bases fitting TRBD2. V lost 1 base to trimming and J lost 4 bases; unmatched junction nucleotides: 8. Per the germline V gene, CDR1 is SGHVS and CDR2 is FNYEAQ. This CDR3 contains 16 residues. The CDR3 nucleotides are TGTGCCAGCAGCTTAGGGGTCACGGGAGGGGGAGAGACCCAGTACTTC. It yields the protein CASSLGVTGGGETQYF. The full variable domain, completed using reference TRBV7-6 and TRBJ2-5, is GAGVSQSPRYKVTKRGQDVALRCDPISGHVSLYWYRQALGQGPEFLTYFNYEAQQDKSGLPNDRFSAERPEGSISTLTIQRTEQRDSAMYRCASSLGVTGGGETQYFGPGTRLLVL.

The genes are TRBV28 and TRBJ1-1, with 7 bases that match TRBD1. With 7 bases clipped from V and 10 bases from J, the junction kept 6 bases outside the gene matches. From germline, CDR1 is MDHEN and CDR2 SYDVKM. The CDR3 is made up of 11 amino acids. This CDR3 reads CASTDRVGAFF. As DNA, the CDR3 is TGTGCCAGCACTGACAGGGTCGGAGCTTTCTTT.

V is TRBV6-4 and J is TRBJ2-3; D is possibly TRBD1 (6 bases). The CDR3 is 14 amino acids. Germline CDR1 reads MRHNA; CDR2 reads SNTAGT. The ends were cut back, 5 bases at V and 3 bases at J, with 12 bases in the middle. The CDR3, as DNA: TGTGCCAGCAGTAAACAGGGTGGGACAGATACGCAGTATTTT. Amino acid sequence: CASSKQGGTDTQYF.

The genes are TRBV12-5 and TRBJ2-7, with 7 bases lining up with TRBD1. The V segment lost 1 base and the J segment 6 bases; nucleotides outside the gene matches: 3. Germline lookup yields CDR1 LGHNT and CDR2 FRNRAP. There are 13 residues in the CDR3. For the CDR3, the DNA is TGTGCTAGTGGTTTGGGAAACAGGGGCGAGCAGTACTTC. This translates into CASGLGNRGEQYF. Drawing the rest from reference TRBV12-5 and TRBJ2-7, the complete variable domain is DARVTQTPRHKVTEMGQEVTMRCQPILGHNTVFWYRQTMMQGLELLAYFRNRAPLDDSGMPKDRFSAEMPDATLATLKIQPSEPRDSAVYFCASGLGNRGEQYFGPGTRLTVT.

The V and J genes are TRBV7-9 and TRBJ2-1; TRBD1 matches 7 bases. Germline-derived CDR1 and CDR2 are SEHNR and FQNEAQ (reference sequence). The CDR3 length is 15 residues. J lost 1 base, V lost 4 bases, and 4 bases had no gene match. The CDR3 DNA sequence: TGTGCCAGCAGCTCGCCGGGACAGTCCTACAATGAGCAGTTCTTC. It specifies CASSSPGQSYNEQFF.

This clone was found a few times. V is TRBV3-1 (or the pseudogene TRBV3-2) and J is TRBJ2-7, with 11 nucleotides matching TRBD2. Germline V gene data show CDR1 as LGHDT and CDR2 as YNNKEL (reference sequence). This CDR3 comprises 16 residues. Trimming took 4 bases from V and 1 from J; bases not matched to a gene: 6. The CDR3 nucleotides are TGTGCCAGCAGCCGGTCCGGGACTAGCGGATCCTACGAGCAGTACTTC. It encodes CASSRSGTSGSYEQYF.